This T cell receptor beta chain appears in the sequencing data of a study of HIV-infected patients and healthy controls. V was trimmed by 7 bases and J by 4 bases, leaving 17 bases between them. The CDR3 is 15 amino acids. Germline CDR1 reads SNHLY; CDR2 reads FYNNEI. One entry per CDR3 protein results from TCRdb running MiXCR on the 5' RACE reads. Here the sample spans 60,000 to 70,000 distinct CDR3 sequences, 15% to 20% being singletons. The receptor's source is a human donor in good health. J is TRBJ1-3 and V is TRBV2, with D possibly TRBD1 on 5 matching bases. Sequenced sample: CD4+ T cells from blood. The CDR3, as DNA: TGTGCCAGCACCCGAGCAGGGTCGCAAGGAAACACCATATATTTT. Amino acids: CASTRAGSQGNTIYF.